Below are 6 T cell receptor beta chains sequenced from a single sample in a study of cytomegalovirus exposure and HLA in healthy donors. Sequencing was performed with immunoSEQ multiplex PCR; in TCRdb, only in-frame clones are kept and a portion is missing. The data show about 120,000 clones, 85% seen once. Sequenced: PBMCs. All receptors come from a woman in her 30s in good health and CMV-seronegative.

The gene calls are TRBV11-3 and TRBJ2-5, with no clear D. Trimming removed 1 base from V and 1 base from J, with 10 bases in between. The CDR3 length is 15 residues. Germline CDR1 reads SGHNT; CDR2 reads YENEEA. CDR3 protein: CASSLAAVLQETQYF. CDR3 in DNA: TGTGCCAGCAGCTTAGCGGCGGTACTCCAAGAGACCCAGTACTTC.

This clone is a singleton in its sample. V and J are TRBV7-2 and TRBJ1-4, with a tentative D call TRBD1 (6 bases). There are 14 residues in the CDR3. V was trimmed by 2 bases and J by 8 bases, leaving 12 bases between them. Germline CDR1 reads SGHTA; CDR2 reads FQGNSA. The CDR3 sequence: CASSLTAGVEKLFF. In DNA, the CDR3 is TGTGCCAGCAGCTTAACGGCAGGGGTGGAAAAACTGTTTTTT.

The chain uses TRBV11-2 and TRBJ2-3; the match to TRBD2 covers 10 bases. Per the germline V gene, CDR1 is SGHAT and CDR2 is FQNNGV. The CDR3 contains 17 residues. V lost 1 base and J lost 2; bases outside the gene matches: 6. CDR3 amino acids: CASSLGLAGVHTDTQYF. DNA for the CDR3: TGTGCCAGCAGCTTAGGGCTAGCGGGGGTACACACAGATACGCAGTATTTT.

The chain combines TRBV4-3 with TRBJ1-1; TRBD1 is a possible D gene (6 bases). CDR3 length: 14 amino acids. CDR1 and CDR2 from the germline V gene are LGHNA and YSLEER. Trimming removed 5 bases at V and 5 bases at J, with 15 bases between. CDR3 in amino acids: CASSEMGGATEAFF. The CDR3 DNA is TGCGCCAGCAGCGAGATGGGGGGGGCTACTGAAGCTTTCTTT.

This chain links TRBV7-2 with TRBJ2-1, with TRBD1 identical over 7 bases. CDR3 length: 12 amino acids. The J segment lost 10 bases and the V segment lost 5 bases, leaving 5 bases of the junction unmatched. Per the germline V gene, CDR1 is SGHTA and CDR2 is FQGNSA. The CDR3 region is CASSPRGWEQFF. DNA for the CDR3: TGTGCCAGCAGCCCCAGGGGGTGGGAGCAGTTCTTC.

This clone has a handful of counts. The V call is TRBV5-1, the J call TRBJ2-7; D is possibly TRBD2 (7 bases). Trimming pared 2 bases from V and 5 bases from J, leaving 14 bases between. This CDR3 has 14 residues. CDR1 and CDR2 from the germline V gene are SGHRS and YFSETQ. CDR3 loop: CASSFGGAPNEQYF. Written as DNA, the CDR3 is TGCGCCAGCAGCTTTGGGGGGGCTCCCAACGAGCAGTACTTC.